Presented here are 5 T cell receptor beta chains from one specimen sequenced in a study of cytomegalovirus exposure and HLA in healthy donors. PCR was performed using 60 Vbeta and 13 Jbeta primers. The repertoire was sequenced with immunoSEQ multiplex PCR; TCRdb's copy has only in-frame clones and lacks some. The top ten hold about 7.5% of the sample, which has under 150,000 clones, around 86% seen once. Sequencing used PBMCs. Receptor source: a woman aged 45-65 years in good health and CMV-seropositive.

With regard to this clone: One junction end does not reproduce the germline sequence, and a read error may be involved. This rearrangement joins TRBV5-1 to TRBJ1-5; a possible D gene is TRBD1 (6 bases). Per germline, CDR1 SGHRS and CDR2 YFSETQ. The CDR3 has 15 residues. CDR3 residues: CASSYGGRSDQPQHF. Written as DNA, the CDR3 is TGCGCCAGCAGCTACGGGGGGCGTAGCGATCAGCCCCAGCATTTT.

The rearrangement links TRBV10-3 to TRBJ1-2; D is possibly TRBD1 (5 bases). The CDR3 totals 13 residues. Looked up from germline, CDR1 is ENHRY and CDR2 is SYGVKD. The V end was cut by 4 bases, the J end by 3 bases, with 9 bases between. The CDR3 DNA is TGTGCCATCAGTGGGAGGGGAGACTATGGCTACACCTTC. This translates into CAISGRGDYGYTF.

The gene calls are TRBV10-3 and TRBJ2-1, with TRBD1 matching 12 bases. The trim removed 4 bases at V and 9 bases at J, leaving 10 bases unmatched. CDR1 and CDR2 from the germline V gene are ENHRY and SYGVKD. CDR3 length: 16 residues. The CDR3: CAISVRGTGGLGEQFF. The CDR3 DNA reads TGTGCCATCAGTGTGAGAGGGACAGGGGGCTTAGGTGAGCAGTTCTTC.

The J gene is TRBJ2-3, the V gene TRBV5-1; perhaps TRBD2 as D (7 bases). The CDR3 consists of 14 residues. Trimming shortened V by 3 bases and J by 5 bases, and 13 bases separated the two germline ends. The germline gives CDR1 SGHRS, CDR2 YFSETQ. This chain's CDR3 is CASSSRGPGDTQYF. As DNA, the CDR3 is TGCGCCAGCAGCTCGCGGGGGCCCGGAGATACGCAGTATTTT.

The chain employs TRBV18 and TRBJ2-1; 7 positions agree with TRBD2. Germline loops: CDR1 KGHSH, CDR2 LQKENI. The CDR3 is 15 residues long. With 4 bases clipped from V and 6 bases from J, the junction kept 9 bases outside the gene matches. The CDR3 is CASSRRESGGNEQFF. The CDR3 DNA sequence: TGTGCCAGCTCACGGAGGGAGTCGGGGGGCAATGAGCAGTTCTTC.